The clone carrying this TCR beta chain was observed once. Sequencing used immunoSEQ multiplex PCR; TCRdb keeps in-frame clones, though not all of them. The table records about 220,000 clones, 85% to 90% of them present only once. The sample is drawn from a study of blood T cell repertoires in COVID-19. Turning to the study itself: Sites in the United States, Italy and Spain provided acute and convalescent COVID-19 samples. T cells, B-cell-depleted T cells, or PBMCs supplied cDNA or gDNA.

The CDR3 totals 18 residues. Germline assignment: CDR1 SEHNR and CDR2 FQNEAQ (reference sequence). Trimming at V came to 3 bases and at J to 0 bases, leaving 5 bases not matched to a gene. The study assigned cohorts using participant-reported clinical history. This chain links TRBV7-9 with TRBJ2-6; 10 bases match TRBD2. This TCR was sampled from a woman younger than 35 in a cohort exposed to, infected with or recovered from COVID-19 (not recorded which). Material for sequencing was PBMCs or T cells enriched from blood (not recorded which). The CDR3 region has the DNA TGTGCCAGCAGCTTCGTACTAGCGGGGAGCTCTGGGGCCAACGTCCTGACTTTC. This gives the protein CASSFVLAGSSGANVLTF.